The rows below give T cell receptor beta chains drawn from one sample of a study of human CD8 memory T cell subsets. From the 5' RACE reads, TCRdb lists one entry per CDR3 protein and no DNA. The repertoire table contains 10,000 to 11,000 distinct CDR3 sequences. Sample: CD8+ T cells from PBMCs. These receptors all come from a human donor in good health. Each CDR3 is given with its conserved first and last residue. The size entry is marked missing in some rows and otherwise reads once, few, many or a size class.

TRBV9	.	TRBJ2-3	CASSVRQGDYTQYF
TRBV3-1	medium-sized	TRBJ1-5	CASSQTKQGGSNQPQHF
TRBV20-1	.	TRBJ2-7	CSGKEISYEQYF
TRBV20-1	.	TRBJ2-7	CSARGGRVYEQYF
TRBV20-1	medium-sized	TRBJ2-5	CSAWGLAGQETQYF
TRBV7-8	.	TRBJ1-1	CASSRGPNTEAFF
TRBV15	medium-sized	TRBJ1-1	CATSKGNPEAFF
TRBV20-1	.	TRBJ2-3	CSARDYGGTDTQYF
TRBV14	.	TRBJ2-3	CASSHSGPLYTDTQYF
TRBV20-1	.	TRBJ1-2	CSARDLGTNYGYTF
TRBV4-1	.	TRBJ2-1	CASSQGRDPYNEQFF
TRBV12-5	.	TRBJ2-1	CASGTPLAGAVEQFF
TRBV20-1	.	TRBJ2-1	CSARKQQTYNEQFF
TRBV7-9	medium-sized	TRBJ1-2	CASSLGTGATDGYTF
TRBV5-6	.	TRBJ2-1	CASSLGGDTYNEQFF
TRBV7-9	medium-sized	TRBJ2-3	CASSPTLTDTQYF
TRBV10-3	.	TRBJ2-7	CAISGGLAGDSEQYF
TRBV6-6	.	TRBJ2-5	CASRIQADVKTQYF
TRBV28	.	TRBJ2-7	CASSMTSGVSEQYF
TRBV27	.	TRBJ2-7	CASSPLPVTGLSSYEQYF
TRBV7-3	.	TRBJ2-1	CASSLTEGYEQFF
TRBV24-1	.	TRBJ2-1	CATSDFPTSSGYNEQFF
TRBV14	medium-sized	TRBJ2-7	CASSQDPGRNYEQYF
TRBV29-1	.	TRBJ2-7	CSYLSGRENEQYF
TRBV7-2	.	TRBJ2-3	CASSHGTISTDTQYF
TRBV27	medium-sized	TRBJ1-2	CASSRDRSAGYTF
TRBV15	.	TRBJ1-2	CATSNSVPYGYTF
TRBV5-1	medium-sized	TRBJ2-3	CASIFGQAEDTQYF
TRBV19	.	TRBJ1-5	CASTNLNQPQHF
TRBV3-1	medium-sized	TRBJ1-2	CASSPGVRSYGYTF
TRBV6-2/TRBV6-3	.	TRBJ1-1	CASSPGLLGYSEAFF
TRBV27	.	TRBJ2-7	CASSDSQDFSYEQYF
TRBV19	medium-sized	TRBJ2-7	CASSNQGQTYEQYF
TRBV6-2/TRBV6-3	.	TRBJ2-7	CASSYDYGSYEQYF
TRBV2	.	TRBJ2-4	CASSSGHTNIQYF
TRBV11-1	.	TRBJ2-7	CASSLRTGGPYEQYF
TRBV20-1	.	TRBJ1-5	CSAKKGVRYGNQPQHF
TRBV28	.	TRBJ2-7	CASSSLADSYEQYF
TRBV7-9	.	TRBJ2-1	CASSLGDNFKEQFF
TRBV7-8	.	TRBJ2-1	CASSVGNEQFF
TRBV5-1	.	TRBJ2-2	CASSSEYTGELFF
TRBV7-9	.	TRBJ1-2	CASSHLAGYGYTF
TRBV5-1	.	TRBJ2-3	CASSATSGSPDTQYF